Following are 32 T cell receptor beta chains from one sample sequenced in a study of blood T cell repertoires in COVID-19. TCRdb's table, derived via immunoSEQ multiplex PCR, lists solely in-frame clones and lacks some. The data contain hundreds of thousands of clones, approximately 90% of them singletons. Source material: peripheral blood. The source is a woman aged 25 to 39 with active or convalescent COVID-19.

The rearrangement uses TRBV7-9 and TRBJ2-7; 9 bases agree with TRBD2. Germline assignment: CDR1 SEHNR and CDR2 FQNEAQ (reference sequence). V lost 4 bases and J lost 1; bases outside the gene matches: 11. CDR3 length equals 17 residues. The CDR3 is CASSSCYGLAPSYEQYF. The CDR3 DNA reads as TGTGCCAGCAGCTCTTGCTACGGACTAGCGCCTTCCTACGAGCAGTACTTC.

This sequence joins TRBV3-1 (or the pseudogene TRBV3-2) and TRBJ2-3, with TRBD2 matching over 10 bases. Germline V CDR1 and CDR2: LGHDT, YNNKEL (reference sequence). V gave up 0 bases and J gave up 4 bases; unmatched junction bases: 13. The CDR3 is 19 residues long. CDR3: CASSQDGGAGGPPPDTQYF. The DNA of the CDR3 is TGTGCCAGCAGCCAAGATGGGGGAGCGGGGGGGCCACCGCCAGATACGCAGTATTTT.

V is TRBV19 and J is TRBJ1-3; weak D call: TRBD1 (6 bases). The germline V and J ends were trimmed by 6 bases and 3 bases, with 9 bases remaining between them. Germline V gene data show CDR1 as LNHDA and CDR2 as SQIVND (reference sequence). This CDR3 region has 13 residues. The CDR3 DNA sequence: TGTGCCAGTAGGCAGGGGAGTGGAAACACCATATATTTT. Translating it yields CASRQGSGNTIYF. Supplemented by reference TRBV19 and TRBJ1-3, the full variable domain reads DGGITQSPKYLFRKEGQNVTLSCEQNLNHDAMYWYRQDPGQGLRLIYYSQIVNDFQKGDIAEGYSVSREKKESFPLTVTSAQKNPTAFYLCASRQGSGNTIYFGEGSWLTVV.

The gene calls are TRBV2 and TRBJ2-1; possible D gene TRBD1, 6 bases. The length of the CDR3 is 15 residues. Germline assignment: CDR1 SNHLY and CDR2 FYNNEI. Trimming shortened V by 3 bases and J by 0 bases, and 9 bases separated the two germline ends. CDR3 residues: CASSDGQSSYNEQFF. DNA of the CDR3: TGTGCCAGCAGTGACGGACAGAGCTCCTACAATGAGCAGTTCTTC.

The chain links TRBV19 to TRBJ2-4, with TRBD1 matching over 9 bases. This CDR3 spans 16 amino acids. The J segment lost 6 bases and the V segment lost 1 base, leaving 7 bases of the junction unmatched. Looked up from germline, CDR1 is LNHDA and CDR2 is SQIVND (reference sequence). Written as DNA, the CDR3 is TGTGCCAGTAGTATAGTCAAACCGGGACAGGGAAACATTCAGTACTTC. It encodes CASSIVKPGQGNIQYF.

The chain links TRBV15 to TRBJ1-2; a weak D match, TRBD1 (5 bases). Trimming removed 8 bases from V and 4 bases from J, with 17 bases in between. Germline CDR1 LNHNV, CDR2 YYDKDF (reference sequence). The CDR3 totals 14 residues. CDR3 loop: CATSSRPGSYGYTF. The CDR3 DNA sequence: TGTGCCACCTCAAGCCGACCAGGGTCCTATGGCTACACCTTC.

The sample holds one count of this clone. The chain links TRBV3-1 (or the pseudogene TRBV3-2) to TRBJ1-2; weak D call: TRBD1 (5 bases). Germline values: CDR1 LGHDT, CDR2 YNNKEL (reference sequence). V was trimmed by 1 base and J by 5 bases, leaving 14 bases between them. This CDR3 has 15 amino acids. Here the CDR3 reads CASSQVARAVYGYTF. The CDR3 DNA reads as TGTGCCAGCAGCCAAGTGGCCAGGGCGGTTTATGGCTACACCTTC.

The chain employs TRBV11-2 and TRBJ1-2; TRBD1 aligns across 8 bases. Germline V lookup: CDR1 SGHAT, CDR2 FQNNGV. The CDR3 is 17 amino acids. Trimming at V came to 4 bases and at J to 2 bases, leaving 12 bases not matched to a gene. CDR3 nucleotides: TGTGCCAGCAGCTCAACATGGACAGGGACTGGGAACTATGGCTACACCTTC. This gives the protein CASSSTWTGTGNYGYTF.

The chain carries TRBV5-6 and TRBJ2-2; TRBD2 matches 10 bases. With 1 base clipped from V and 5 bases from J, the junction kept 5 bases outside the gene matches. The CDR3 is made up of 16 amino acids. The germline V gene encodes CDR1 SGHDT and CDR2 YYEEEE. The CDR3 DNA is TGTGCCAGCAGCTTGCCAGCGGGGGGGCGTACCGGGGAGCTGTTTTTT. Translation: CASSLPAGGRTGELFF.

The rearrangement uses TRBV18 and TRBJ2-2, with 8 bases lining up with TRBD1. CDR1 is KGHSH and CDR2 is LQKENI in the germline V gene. The J segment lost 3 bases and the V segment lost 4 bases, leaving 4 bases of the junction unmatched. CDR3 length equals 15 residues. The CDR3 spells CASSLQTGDTGELFF. The DNA for the CDR3 is TGTGCCAGCTCACTCCAGACAGGGGACACCGGGGAGCTGTTTTTT.

The chain combines TRBV5-1 with TRBJ1-1, with 10 bases matching TRBD1. The CDR3 spans 14 residues. V trimming: 3 bases; J trimming: 3 bases; junction bases outside the gene matches: 2. Germline-derived CDR1 and CDR2 are SGHRS and YFSETQ. The CDR3 bases are TGCGCCAGCAGCTGGGACAGGGGCGACACTGAAGCTTTCTTT. Amino acids: CASSWDRGDTEAFF.

This chain joins TRBV11-2 and TRBJ2-2, with 10 positions matching TRBD2. The trim removed 4 bases at V and 0 bases at J, leaving 5 bases unmatched. CDR1 is SGHAT, CDR2 FQNNGV, per germline. The CDR3 length is 17 residues. This CDR3 is CASSYPTSGANTGELFF. CDR3 DNA sequence: TGTGCCAGCAGCTACCCCACTAGCGGGGCGAACACCGGGGAGCTGTTTTTT.

V usage is TRBV13 and J usage is TRBJ2-5, with 11 bases lining up with TRBD1. Germline assignment: CDR1 PRHDT and CDR2 FYEKMQ (reference sequence). V was pared by 5 bases and J by 3 bases, with 5 bases of the junction left unmatched. The CDR3 extends over 15 amino acids. CDR3 in amino acids: CASSGQGAMEETQYF. The CDR3 DNA reads TGTGCCAGCAGCGGACAGGGGGCCATGGAAGAGACCCAGTACTTC. Complete variable domain (other parts from reference TRBV13 and TRBJ2-5): AAGVIQSPRHLIKEKRETATLKCYPIPRHDTVYWYQQGPGQDPQFLISFYEKMQSDKGSIPDRFSAQQFSDYHSELNMSSLELGDSALYFCASSGQGAMEETQYFGPGTRLLVL.

The gene calls are TRBV27 and TRBJ1-6; D is undetermined. The germline V gene has CDR1 MNHEY and CDR2 SMNVEV (reference sequence). V shed 3 bases and J shed 6 bases, with 9 bases lying between them. The CDR3 has 14 amino acids. CDR3 sequence (DNA): TGTGCCAGCAGTTTCCCCGGTAGTAATTCACCCCTCCACTTT. This codes for CASSFPGSNSPLHF.

The rearrangement links TRBV7-2 to TRBJ2-5; D call uncertain. The CDR3 is 14 amino acids. V lost 3 bases to trimming and J lost 5 bases, with 13 bases between them. Germline lookup yields CDR1 SGHTA and CDR2 FQGNSA. The CDR3 sequence: CASSLARVSETQYF. CDR3 in DNA: TGTGCCAGCAGCTTGGCCCGGGTCTCGGAGACCCAGTACTTC.

The gene calls are TRBV25-1 and TRBJ2-2; possible D gene TRBD1, 5 bases. This CDR3 comprises 14 residues. Germline CDR1 MGHDK, CDR2 SYGVNS. V lost 5 bases to trimming and J lost 4 bases, with 11 bases between them. In nucleotides, the CDR3 is TGTGCCAGCAGTCAAAGGGGAATCACCGGGGAGCTGTTTTTT. As protein: CASSQRGITGELFF.

The table lists this clone with a count of one. The V call is TRBV5-1, the J call TRBJ1-1; the D gene is possibly TRBD1 (5 bases). Trimming cost V 0 bases and J 0 bases, with 9 bases left between them. Looked up from germline, CDR1 is SGHRS and CDR2 is YFSETQ. The CDR3 loop spans 15 amino acids. Here the CDR3 reads CASSLGGGMNTEAFF. The CDR3 DNA reads TGCGCCAGCAGCTTGGGCGGGGGAATGAACACTGAAGCTTTCTTT. Full variable domain (rest looked up from reference TRBV5-1 and TRBJ1-1): KAGVTQTPRYLIKTRGQQVTLSCSPISGHRSVSWYQQTPGQGLQFLFEYFSETQRNKGNFPGRFSGRQFSNSRSEMNVSTLELGDSALYLCASSLGGGMNTEAFFGQGTRLTVV.

This clone was recorded once. The chain carries TRBV7-9 and TRBJ2-1, with 8 bases aligning to TRBD2. This CDR3 has 13 amino acids. Germline assignment: CDR1 SEHNR and CDR2 FQNEAQ (reference sequence). J was trimmed by 12 bases and V by 5 bases; bases with no gene match: 9. The CDR3 protein is CASSPREGGPQFF. For the CDR3, the DNA is TGTGCCAGCAGCCCCCGGGAGGGGGGTCCGCAGTTCTTC.

The J gene is TRBJ1-3, the V gene TRBV6-5; TRBD1 matches at 9 bases. The junction had 5 bases not matched to a gene; V was cut back by 4 bases and J by 4 bases. The CDR3 loop spans 15 amino acids. CDR1 MNHEY and CDR2 SVGAGI come from the germline V gene. The CDR3 sequence: CASSSGQGPGNTIYF. The DNA for the CDR3 is TGTGCCAGCAGTTCGGGACAGGGCCCCGGAAACACCATATATTTT.

With regard to this clone: Other DNA sequences of this sample code for an identical CDR3. The CDR3 region has the DNA TGTGCCAGCAGTTTATCTCAGGGGACTGGAAACACCATATATTTT. Protein sequence: CASSLSQGTGNTIYF. The rearrangement joins TRBV28 to TRBJ1-3, with D possibly TRBD1 on 6 matching bases. Trimming stripped 1 base from V and 2 bases from J, with 9 bases between. The CDR3 consists of 15 residues. Germline V CDR1 and CDR2: MDHEN, SYDVKM.

The rearrangement uses TRBV29-1 and TRBJ1-2; 8 nucleotides align to TRBD1. V lost 2 bases and J lost 7; bases outside the gene matches: 6. Germline V gene sequence: CDR1 SQVTM, CDR2 ANQGSEA. The CDR3 spans 13 residues. The CDR3 DNA reads as TGCAGCGTTGAAACGGACAGGGAGCGTGGCTACACCTTC. This encodes CSVETDRERGYTF.

The rearrangement joins TRBV23-1 to TRBJ1-2, with D maybe TRBD1 (5 bases). Being an ORF, TRBV23-1 has a function that is uncertain. The V gene lost 8 bases and the J gene lost 6 bases, with 16 bases spanning the gap. The length of the CDR3 is 13 residues. The CDR3 DNA is TGCGCCAGCTTACCAGGGACTTTAAATGGCTACACCTTC. Amino acid sequence: CASLPGTLNGYTF.

J is TRBJ1-1 and V is TRBV5-4; a weak D match, TRBD1 (5 bases). The CDR3 spans 15 residues. Germline lookup yields CDR1 SGHNT and CDR2 YYREEE (reference sequence). The V and J ends lost 6 bases and 1 base respectively, with 16 bases between them. CDR3 amino acids: CASTGSGGPNTEAFF. The CDR3 region has the DNA TGTGCCAGCACCGGGAGCGGGGGACCGAACACTGAAGCTTTCTTT.

V usage is TRBV6-6 and J usage is TRBJ1-5; tentative D call: TRBD1 (6 bases). Germline assignment: CDR1 MNHNY and CDR2 SVGAGI (reference sequence). V was cut by 2 bases and J by 1 base, with 12 bases left in between. This CDR3 is built from 16 residues. CDR3 in DNA: TGTGCCAGCAGTTACGAGTCAGGGACAAGCAATCAGCCCCAGCATTTT. It encodes CASSYESGTSNQPQHF.

The chain links TRBV19 to TRBJ2-2, with 8 bases that match TRBD1. The J segment lost 3 bases and the V segment lost 5 bases, leaving 11 bases of the junction unmatched. The CDR3 totals 17 residues. The germline V gene has CDR1 LNHDA and CDR2 SQIVND (reference sequence). CDR3 amino acids: CASSRPVETGDTGELFF. DNA of the CDR3: TGTGCCAGTAGTCGGCCGGTCGAGACAGGGGACACCGGGGAGCTGTTTTTT.

The chain recombines TRBV20-1 with TRBJ2-1; D is uncertain. CDR1 DFQATT and CDR2 SNEGSKA come from the germline V gene (reference sequence). The CDR3 consists of 10 residues. The V gene lost 5 bases and the J gene lost 7 bases, with 6 bases spanning the gap. CDR3 protein: CSAGGNEQFF. As DNA, the CDR3 is TGCAGTGCTGGCGGTAATGAGCAGTTCTTC.

The rearrangement uses TRBV5-1 and TRBJ2-3; 7 nucleotides align to TRBD1. J was trimmed by 6 bases and V by 4 bases; bases with no gene match: 8. There are 14 residues in the CDR3. Germline CDR1 reads SGHRS; CDR2 reads YFSETQ. The CDR3 here is CASSRDRPPDTQYF. CDR3 in DNA: TGCGCCAGCAGCCGGGACAGACCGCCCGATACGCAGTATTTT. Full variable domain (missing parts from reference TRBV5-1 and TRBJ2-3): KAGVTQTPRYLIKTRGQQVTLSCSPISGHRSVSWYQQTPGQGLQFLFEYFSETQRNKGNFPGRFSGRQFSNSRSEMNVSTLELGDSALYLCASSRDRPPDTQYFGPGTRLTVL.

The rearrangement joins TRBV29-1 to TRBJ1-2, with TRBD1 matching 9 bases. The CDR3 extends over 12 amino acids. CDR1 and CDR2 from the germline V gene are SQVTM and ANQGSEA. Trimming cost V 3 bases and J 4 bases; bases outside gene matches: 0. The CDR3, as DNA: TGCAGCGTTGAGACAGGGGGCTATGGCTACACCTTC. It specifies CSVETGGYGYTF.

This clone occurred a few times. The chain joins TRBV6-1 to TRBJ1-5; 10 nucleotides match TRBD1. With 1 base clipped from V and 3 bases from J, the junction kept 3 bases outside the gene matches. In germline, CDR1 is MNHNS, CDR2 SASEGT. There are 16 residues in the CDR3. The CDR3 sequence: CASSEGTGGDNQPQHF. The CDR3 DNA reads TGTGCCAGCAGTGAAGGGACAGGGGGAGACAATCAGCCCCAGCATTTT.

The chain uses TRBV5-4 and TRBJ2-7, with 15 nucleotides matching TRBD2. Germline V gene data show CDR1 as SGHNT and CDR2 as YYREEE (reference sequence). The CDR3 extends over 15 amino acids. V was clipped by 2 bases and J by 7 bases; unmatched bases: 4. In DNA, the CDR3 is TGTGCCAGCAGCTTTCCGGGACTAGCGGGGGGTGAGCAGTACTTC. Encoded protein: CASSFPGLAGGEQYF.

The rearrangement joins TRBV30 to TRBJ2-7, with 7 bases lining up with TRBD1. Trimming cost V 3 bases and J 4 bases; bases outside gene matches: 15. Germline CDR1 GTSNPN, CDR2 SVGIG (reference sequence). The CDR3 length is 16 residues. The CDR3 nucleotides are TGTGCCTGGAGCGCCCCAACCGACAGGGATGCTTACGAGCAGTACTTC. Encoded protein: CAWSAPTDRDAYEQYF. Variable domain in full (rest from reference TRBV30 and TRBJ2-7): SQTIHQWPATLVQPVGSPLSLECTVEGTSNPNLYWYRQAAGRGLQLLFYSVGIGQISSEVPQNLSASRPQDRQFILSSKKLLLSDSGFYLCAWSAPTDRDAYEQYFGPGTRLTVT.

The V call is TRBV23-1, the J call TRBJ1-3; TRBD1 matches at 11 bases. TRBV23-1 is known as an ORF, though its function is uncertain. Losses at the gene ends were 3 bases for V and 8 bases for J; bases not matched to a gene: 12. The CDR3 has 17 amino acids. CDR3 nucleotides: TGCGCCAGCAGTCAGCCCGGGACAGGGGGGATTGGGGACACCATATATTTT. It yields the protein CASSQPGTGGIGDTIYF.